This T cell receptor (beta chain) came from a study of OX40 agonist ivuxolimab in advanced cancers. Study background: Across the patients, intravenous ivuxolimab was delivered every 2 weeks at 0.01 to 10 mg/kg. Two cutaneous melanoma patients and one hepatocellular carcinoma patient, three in all, had partial responses. Notes on the study in general: Dosing at 0.1 to 3.0 mg/kg was accompanied by clonal expansion of CD4+ and CD8+ blood T cells by week 6.

Sequenced by immunoSEQ multiplex PCR; TCRdb stores in-frame clones only, minus some. Seen here are about 40,000 clones, roughly 89% observed once, and the top ten hold approximately 0.52%. As regards this clone: Its antigen is as yet unknown.

This CDR3 has 13 residues. The V and J ends lost 4 bases and 10 bases respectively, with 17 bases between them. Germline CDR1 is SGHRS and CDR2 is YFSETQ. Patients with a history of autoimmune disease or on systemic immunosuppression were excluded. This chain links TRBV5-1 with TRBJ2-5, with a weak D call TRBD2 (5 bases). Sequenced here: CD4+ or CD8+ T cells sorted from blood, sampled in a trial of the OX40 agonist ivuxolimab. This TCR was sampled from an adult with an advanced solid tumor such as melanoma, head and neck, liver or kidney cancer. This CDR3 is CASSPDRPEGQYF. CDR3 DNA: TGCGCCAGCAGCCCAGACCGCCCTGAGGGCCAGTACTTC.